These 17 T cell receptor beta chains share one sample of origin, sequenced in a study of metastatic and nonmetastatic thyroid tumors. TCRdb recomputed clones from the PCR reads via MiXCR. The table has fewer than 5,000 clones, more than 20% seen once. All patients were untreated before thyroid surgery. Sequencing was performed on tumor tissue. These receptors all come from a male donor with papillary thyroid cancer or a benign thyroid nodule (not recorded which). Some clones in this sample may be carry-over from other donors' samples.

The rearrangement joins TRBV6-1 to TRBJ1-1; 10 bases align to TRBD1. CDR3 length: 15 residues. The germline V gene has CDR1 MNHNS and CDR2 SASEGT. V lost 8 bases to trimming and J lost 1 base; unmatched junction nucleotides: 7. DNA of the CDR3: TGTGCCAGCTGTGGACAGGGGGTTTCGAACACTGAAGCTTTCTTT. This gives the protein CASCGQGVSNTEAFF.

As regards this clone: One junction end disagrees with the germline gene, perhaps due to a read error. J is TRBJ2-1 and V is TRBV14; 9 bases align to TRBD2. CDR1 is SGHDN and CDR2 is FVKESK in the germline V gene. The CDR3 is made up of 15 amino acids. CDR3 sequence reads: CASSAGTSWGNERFF. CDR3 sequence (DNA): TGTGCCAGCAGCGCGGGGACTAGCTGGGGCAATGAGCGGTTCTTC.

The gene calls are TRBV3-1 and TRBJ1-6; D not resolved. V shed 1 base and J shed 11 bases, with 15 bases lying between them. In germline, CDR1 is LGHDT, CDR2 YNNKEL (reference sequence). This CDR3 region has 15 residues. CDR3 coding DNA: TGTGCCAGCAGCCAAGGGGAAACGGGGTTAGCACCCCTCCACTTT. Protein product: CASSQGETGLAPLHF.

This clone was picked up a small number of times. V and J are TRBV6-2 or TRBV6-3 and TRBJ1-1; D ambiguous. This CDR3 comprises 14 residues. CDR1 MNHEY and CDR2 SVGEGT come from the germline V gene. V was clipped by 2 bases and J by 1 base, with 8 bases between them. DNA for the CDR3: TGTGCCAGCAGTTACCGGGGAGGGAACACTGAAGCTTTCTTT. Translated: CASSYRGGNTEAFF.

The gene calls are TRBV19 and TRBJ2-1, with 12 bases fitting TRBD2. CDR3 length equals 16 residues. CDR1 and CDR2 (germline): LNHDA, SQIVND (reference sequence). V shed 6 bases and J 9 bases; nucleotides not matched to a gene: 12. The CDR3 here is CASRITGLAGIGEQFF. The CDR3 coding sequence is TGTGCCAGTAGGATAACAGGACTAGCGGGAATTGGTGAGCAGTTCTTC.

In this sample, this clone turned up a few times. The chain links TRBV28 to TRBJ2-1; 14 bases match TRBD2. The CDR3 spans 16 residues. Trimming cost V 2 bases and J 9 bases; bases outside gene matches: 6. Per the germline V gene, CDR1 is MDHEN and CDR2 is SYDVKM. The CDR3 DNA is TGTGCCAGCAGTTTAATGACTAGCGGGAGGGTTGGTGAGCAGTTCTTC. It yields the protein CASSLMTSGRVGEQFF.

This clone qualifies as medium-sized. The CDR3 DNA follows: TGTGCCAGCAGCTTAGCCCGGCAAGAGACCCAGTACTTC. Translated: CASSLARQETQYF. This chain joins TRBV7-6 and TRBJ2-5; no firm D call. Germline loops: CDR1 SGHVS, CDR2 FNYEAQ. The CDR3 extends over 13 amino acids. The V end was cut by 0 bases, the J end by 2 bases, with 4 bases between.

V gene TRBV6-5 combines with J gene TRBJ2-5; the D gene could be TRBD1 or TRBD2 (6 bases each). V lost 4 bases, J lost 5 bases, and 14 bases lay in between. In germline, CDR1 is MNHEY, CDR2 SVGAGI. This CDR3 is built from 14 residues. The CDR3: CASSSLGGWETQYF. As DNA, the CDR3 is TGTGCCAGCAGTTCCTTGGGGGGCTGGGAGACCCAGTACTTC.

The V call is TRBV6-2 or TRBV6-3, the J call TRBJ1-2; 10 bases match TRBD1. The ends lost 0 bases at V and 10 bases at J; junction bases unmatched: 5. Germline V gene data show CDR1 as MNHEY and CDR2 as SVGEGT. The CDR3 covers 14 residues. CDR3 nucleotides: TGTGCCAGCAGTTACTCGGGGACAGGGGTTGACTACACCTTC. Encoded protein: CASSYSGTGVDYTF.

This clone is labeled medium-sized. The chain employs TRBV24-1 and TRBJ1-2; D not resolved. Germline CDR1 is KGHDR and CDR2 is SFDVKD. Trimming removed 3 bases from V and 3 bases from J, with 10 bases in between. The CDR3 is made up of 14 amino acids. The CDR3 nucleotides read TGTGCCACCAGTGATGGCTCGGGGTACTATGGCTACACCTTC. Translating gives CATSDGSGYYGYTF.

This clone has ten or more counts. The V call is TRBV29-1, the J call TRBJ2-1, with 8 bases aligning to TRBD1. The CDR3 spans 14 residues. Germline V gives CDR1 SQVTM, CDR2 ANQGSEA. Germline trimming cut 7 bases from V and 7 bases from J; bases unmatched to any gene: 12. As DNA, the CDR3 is TGCAGCGCCCCGGGACAGGTGGCTTTAAATGAGCAGTTCTTC. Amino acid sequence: CSAPGQVALNEQFF.

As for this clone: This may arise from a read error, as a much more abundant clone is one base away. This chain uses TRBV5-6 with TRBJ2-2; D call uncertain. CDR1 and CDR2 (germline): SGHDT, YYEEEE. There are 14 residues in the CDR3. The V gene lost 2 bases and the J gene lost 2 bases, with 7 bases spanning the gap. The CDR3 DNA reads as TGTGCCAGCAGCTTCGGAGTAAACACCGGGGAGCTGTTTTTT. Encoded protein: CASSFGVNTGELFF.

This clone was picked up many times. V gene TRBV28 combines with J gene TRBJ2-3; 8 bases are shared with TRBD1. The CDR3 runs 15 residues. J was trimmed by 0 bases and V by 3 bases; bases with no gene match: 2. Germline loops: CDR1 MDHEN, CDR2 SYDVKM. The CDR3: CASSLRTGSTDTQYF. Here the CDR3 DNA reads TGTGCCAGCAGTTTGAGGACAGGGAGCACAGATACGCAGTATTTT.

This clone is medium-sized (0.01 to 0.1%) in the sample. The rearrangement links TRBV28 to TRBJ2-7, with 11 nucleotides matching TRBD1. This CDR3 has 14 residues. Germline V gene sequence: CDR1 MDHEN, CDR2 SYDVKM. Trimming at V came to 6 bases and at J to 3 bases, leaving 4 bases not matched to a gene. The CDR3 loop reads CASRGTGGNYEQYF. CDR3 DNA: TGTGCCAGCAGGGGGACAGGGGGGAACTACGAGCAGTACTTC.

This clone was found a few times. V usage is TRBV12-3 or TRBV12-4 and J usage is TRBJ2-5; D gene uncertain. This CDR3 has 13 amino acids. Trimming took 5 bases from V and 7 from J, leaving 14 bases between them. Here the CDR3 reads CASSNSASRTQYF. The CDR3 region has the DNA TGTGCCAGCAGTAATTCAGCGAGCCGGACCCAGTACTTC.

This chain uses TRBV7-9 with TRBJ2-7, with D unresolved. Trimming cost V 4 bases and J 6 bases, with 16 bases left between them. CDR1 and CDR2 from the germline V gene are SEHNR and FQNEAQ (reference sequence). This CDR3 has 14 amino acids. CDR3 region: CASSSPPATIEQYF. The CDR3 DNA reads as TGTGCCAGCAGCTCGCCTCCCGCGACAATCGAGCAGTACTTC.

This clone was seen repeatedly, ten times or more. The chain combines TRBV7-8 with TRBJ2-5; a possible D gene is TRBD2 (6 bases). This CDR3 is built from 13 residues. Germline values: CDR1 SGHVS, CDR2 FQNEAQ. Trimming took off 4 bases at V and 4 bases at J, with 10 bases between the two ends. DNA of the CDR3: TGTGCCAGCAGCTGGGACTTACGAGAGACCCAGTACTTC. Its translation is CASSWDLRETQYF.